Each of the 15 T cell receptor beta chains below was sequenced from the same sample in a study of blood T cell repertoires in COVID-19 (TCRdb year 2020). Receptors were amplified or captured by the immunoSEQ multiplex PCR assay. As stored in TCRdb, this immuneACCESS dataset retains in-frame rearrangements with V and J assigned. A fraction of the clones does not appear; measured against another copy, unresolved V genes explain less than half of the discrepancy, and the remainder lacks a known reason. Across this sample there are about 83,000 clones, with approximately 90% seen only once. Approximately 5.9% of the sample goes to the ten largest clones. Sample: peripheral blood. These receptors were obtained from a man in his sixties with acute or convalescent COVID-19.

This sequence joins TRBV5-1 and TRBJ2-1, with D maybe TRBD1 (6 bases). This CDR3 has 16 amino acids. Deletions cut 6 bases from V and 8 bases from J, with 24 bases between. The V gene's germline CDR1 is SGHRS and CDR2 YFSETQ. The DNA of the CDR3 is TGCGCCAGCAAGCCTCCGGGACACCCCCAAGGCGATGAGCAGTTCTTC. Encoded protein: CASKPPGHPQGDEQFF.

The chain uses TRBV29-1 and TRBJ2-1, with 8 bases identical to TRBD2. With 6 bases clipped from V and 4 bases from J, the junction kept 8 bases outside the gene matches. The CDR3 contains 14 residues. CDR1 is SQVTM and CDR2 is ANQGSEA in the germline V gene. The CDR3 DNA reads as TGCAGCGTCTCCGGGGGGGCAACGTACAATGAGCAGTTCTTC. Amino acids: CSVSGGATYNEQFF.

The J gene is TRBJ2-1, the V gene TRBV12-3 or TRBV12-4, with TRBD1 as a possible D gene (5 bases). The V end was cut by 6 bases, the J end by 8 bases, with 14 bases between. This CDR3 has 13 residues. The CDR3 here is CASSPPGFDEQFF. The CDR3, as DNA: TGTGCCAGCAGCCCACCAGGGTTTGATGAGCAGTTCTTC.

The rearrangement joins TRBV4-1 to TRBJ1-5, with a weak D call TRBD1 (6 bases). Looked up from germline, CDR1 is MGHRA and CDR2 is YSYEKL. The CDR3 length is 16 residues. Trimming removed 0 bases from V and 0 bases from J, with 9 bases in between. The CDR3 protein is CASSQDWTVSNQPQHF. The CDR3 region has the DNA TGCGCCAGCAGCCAAGATTGGACAGTTAGCAATCAGCCCCAGCATTTT.

The chain employs TRBV6-6 and TRBJ2-7, with D possibly matching TRBD2 (5 bases). Germline V gene sequence: CDR1 MNHNY, CDR2 SVGAGI (reference sequence). Trimming stripped 6 bases from V and 1 base from J, with 13 bases between. This CDR3 contains 14 residues. CDR3 nucleotide sequence: TGTGCCAGCAGGGAGGTGGGCTATTCCTACGAGCAGTACTTC. Residues: CASREVGYSYEQYF.

The J gene is TRBJ1-1, the V gene TRBV6-5, with 8 bases lining up with TRBD1. Trimming cost V 6 bases and J 11 bases; bases outside gene matches: 8. Germline CDR1 is MNHEY and CDR2 is SVGAGI. The CDR3 is made up of 12 amino acids. CDR3 loop: CASSSGQGRAFF. CDR3 nucleotide sequence: TGTGCCAGCAGCTCCGGACAGGGAAGGGCTTTCTTT.

The chain combines TRBV4-1 with TRBJ2-5; 10 positions agree with TRBD2. The V gene end was trimmed by 1 base and the J gene end by 2 bases; junction bases not matched to a gene: 1. This CDR3 is built from 15 residues. From germline, CDR1 is MGHRA and CDR2 YSYEKL. The CDR3 loop reads CASSQGTSGQETQYF. Written as DNA, the CDR3 is TGCGCCAGCAGCCAAGGGACTAGCGGACAAGAGACCCAGTACTTC.

The chain is built from TRBV7-6 and TRBJ2-2; possibly TRBD2 for D (6 bases). Germline CDR1 SGHVS, CDR2 FNYEAQ. V lost 2 bases and J lost 5, with 15 bases in between. The CDR3 is 16 residues long. CDR3 region: CASSLIGTPGTGELFF. The CDR3 DNA follows: TGTGCCAGCAGCTTAATAGGGACTCCCGGAACCGGGGAGCTGTTTTTT. Variable domain in full (rest from reference TRBV7-6 and TRBJ2-2): GAGVSQSPRYKVTKRGQDVALRCDPISGHVSLYWYRQALGQGPEFLTYFNYEAQQDKSGLPNDRFSAERPEGSISTLTIQRTEQRDSAMYRCASSLIGTPGTGELFFGEGSRLTVL.

The chain links TRBV2 to TRBJ1-6; weak D call: TRBD1 (6 bases). Germline CDR1 and CDR2: SNHLY and FYNNEI. Trimming took off 8 bases at V and 6 bases at J, with 11 bases between the two ends. There are 13 residues in the CDR3. The DNA for the CDR3 is TGTGCCAGCCTCGACAGGATTAATTCACCCCTCCACTTT. Protein sequence: CASLDRINSPLHF.

The genes are TRBV4-2 and TRBJ1-4; D not resolved. The ends were cut back, 0 bases at V and 8 bases at J, with 13 bases in the middle. The CDR3 contains 15 residues. The germline CDR1 and CDR2 sequences are LGHNA and YNFKEQ. The CDR3 protein is CASSQEPGRGEKLFF. DNA of the CDR3: TGTGCCAGCAGCCAAGAACCCGGTAGAGGAGAAAAACTGTTTTTT.

This chain connects TRBV6-2 or TRBV6-3 to TRBJ2-1; 10 nucleotides agree with TRBD2. Germline CDR1 and CDR2: MNHEY and SVGEGT. The CDR3 totals 18 residues. V lost 0 bases to trimming and J lost 8 bases; unmatched junction nucleotides: 13. The CDR3: CASSYSLAGPSKRDEQFF. CDR3 DNA: TGTGCCAGCAGTTACTCACTAGCGGGGCCGAGCAAGCGAGATGAGCAGTTCTTC.

The chain is built from TRBV5-1 and TRBJ1-1; 8 bases match TRBD1. The CDR3 is 16 residues long. The V segment lost 3 bases and the J segment 0 bases; nucleotides outside the gene matches: 7. In germline, CDR1 is SGHRS, CDR2 YFSETQ. The CDR3 loop reads CASSSKTGGVNTEAFF. The CDR3 DNA follows: TGCGCCAGCAGCTCTAAAACAGGGGGGGTGAACACTGAAGCTTTCTTT.

The genes are TRBV27 and TRBJ2-7; TRBD2 is a possible D gene (5 bases). The germline V and J ends were trimmed by 3 bases and 6 bases, with 18 bases remaining between them. This CDR3 has 15 amino acids. The germline gives CDR1 MNHEY, CDR2 SMNVEV (reference sequence). The CDR3 coding sequence is TGTGCCAGCAGTTTTCAAACCACGAGGGCGGGCGAGCAGTACTTC. Residues: CASSFQTTRAGEQYF.

The chain carries TRBV4-3 and TRBJ1-1; D remains unclear. Germline V gene lookup returns CDR1 LGHNA and CDR2 YSLEER. V was clipped by 1 base and J by 1 base, with 10 bases between them. This CDR3 spans 15 amino acids. The CDR3 nucleotides read TGCGCCAGCAGCCAAGGCTTGACTAGGAACACTGAAGCTTTCTTT. As protein: CASSQGLTRNTEAFF.

The chain has TRBV6-2 or TRBV6-3 and TRBJ1-5; D gene uncertain. The CDR3 totals 15 residues. CDR1 MNHEY and CDR2 SVGEGT come from the germline V gene. The V and J ends lost 4 bases and 7 bases respectively, with 17 bases between them. The CDR3 here is CASSFLDGTRQPQHF. CDR3 in DNA: TGTGCCAGCAGTTTCTTAGACGGAACGAGGCAGCCCCAGCATTTT.